This is a list of T cell receptor beta chains from one sample in a study of T cells in Graves' hyperthyroidism and ophthalmopathy. TCRdb itself ran the multiplex PCR reads through MiXCR, one entry per CDR3 protein. The sample comprises about 520,000 distinct CDR3 sequences, around 24% of which are singletons, and around 11% rests with the top ten. Specimen: blood. The receptors were gathered from a woman in her twenties or thirties with Graves' ophthalmopathy. Each CDR3 is given with its conserved first and last residue. The D gene is left open where the match is weak. Clone size is stated in some rows and not others, as once, few, many or a class when expanded.

TRBV2	TRBJ2-2	NA	NA	TGTGCCAGCAGTAGGGACCGCGACGGGGAGCTGTTTTTT	CASSRDRDGELFF
TRBV11-2	TRBJ2-2	NA	many	TGTGCCAGCAGCCGCCCAAGAGGGGGGGCGAACACCGGGGAGCTGTTTTTT	CASSRPRGGANTGELFF
TRBV30	TRBJ1-3	NA	many	TGTGCCTTTGGACTGTTCTCTGGAAACACCATATATTTT	CAFGLFSGNTIYF
TRBV28	TRBJ2-6	NA	NA	TGTGCCACCCATGCCTCGCTAAGGTATTCTGGGGCCAACGTCCTGACTTTC	CATHASLRYSGANVLTF
TRBV2	TRBJ1-5	NA	many	TGTGCCAGCAGTGAATATAGCAATAGCAATCAGCCCCAGCATTTT	CASSEYSNSNQPQHF
TRBV28	TRBJ1-2	NA	many	TGTGCCACCAACTATGGCTACACCTTC	CATNYGYTF
TRBV28	TRBJ1-5	NA	few	TGTGCCAGCAGTTGGGGAGGGGGGGTTCCCGGACAGCCCCAGCATTTT	CASSWGGGVPGQPQHF
TRBV4-1	TRBJ2-5	TRBD2	NA	TGCGCCAGCAGCCAAGTCCTAGGGCCGGGGGGGATGGAGACCCAGTACTTC	CASSQVLGPGGMETQYF
TRBV12-3/TRBV12-4	TRBJ1-3	NA	many	TGTGCCAGCAGATCGAGCTCTGGAAACACCATATATTTT	CASRSSSGNTIYF
TRBV10-1	TRBJ2-7	TRBD1	NA	TGCGCCAGCAGTAACAGGGGGCAGCTCTACGAGCAGTACTTC	CASSNRGQLYEQYF
TRBV2	TRBJ2-2	TRBD2	NA	TGTGCCAGCAGGCCAAGGACTAGCGGGGTTGGGGAGCTGTTTTTT	CASRPRTSGVGELFF
TRBV5-1	TRBJ1-5	NA	many	TGCGCCAGCAGCTTGGACGTGAATAGCAATCAGCCCCAGCATTTT	CASSLDVNSNQPQHF
TRBV5-1	TRBJ1-3	NA	many	TGCGCCAGCAGCTTGGGACAGTTTGGAAACACCATATATTTT	CASSLGQFGNTIYF
TRBV13	TRBJ1-2	NA	many	TGTGCCAGCGTGAGGTTCGGGGAACTACGGGATGGCTACACCTTC	CASVRFGELRDGYTF
TRBV5-8	TRBJ2-7	NA	many	TGTGCCAGCAGCTTGAGTCCCTTATTCTACGAGCAGTACTTC	CASSLSPLFYEQYF
TRBV12-3/TRBV12-4	TRBJ2-5	NA	NA	TGTGCCAGCAGCGAAAGGGGTGGACAGCAAGAGACCAAGTACTTC	CASSERGGQQETKYF
TRBV4-1	TRBJ2-5	TRBD2	many	TGCGCCAGCAGCCAAGAAAGAGGGGCGGGGGTCGCGAGTGAGACCCAGTACTTC	CASSQERGAGVASETQYF
TRBV6-5	TRBJ1-6	NA	few	TGTGCCAGCAGTTGGGAGGACAACTCCTATAATTCACCCCTCCACTTT	CASSWEDNSYNSPLHF
TRBV18	TRBJ2-7	NA	NA	TGTGCCAGCTCACCACCGGACAGCGGAACGTACGAGCAGTACTTC	CASSPPDSGTYEQYF
TRBV7-3	TRBJ1-1	TRBD1	many	TGTGCCAGCAGCCTGGACAGGGGCAGGACTGAAGCTTTCTTT	CASSLDRGRTEAFF
TRBV12-3/TRBV12-4	TRBJ1-2	NA	once	TGTGCCAGCAGTTTGGATGTGAAAGGAATGAGTGGCTACACCTTC	CASSLDVKGMSGYTF
TRBV10-3	TRBJ2-5	NA	NA	TGTGCCATCAGTGAGTCGACGGACAGTAAGGAGACCCAGTACTTC	CAISESTDSKETQYF